Following are 14 T cell receptor beta chains from one sample sequenced in a study of blood T cell repertoires in COVID-19. Using immunoSEQ multiplex PCR, the repertoire was profiled, and TCRdb retains in-frame clones only, with some absent. This repertoire shows 100,000 to 150,000 clones, approximately 85% found once; its top ten account for roughly a quarter. The sample consisted of peripheral blood. The source is a woman aged 80 or over with acute or convalescent COVID-19.

This clone was seen just once. The chain has TRBV6-1 and TRBJ2-5; 7 nucleotides line up with TRBD1. Germline-derived CDR1 and CDR2 are MNHNS and SASEGT. V gave up 0 bases and J gave up 5 bases; unmatched junction bases: 3. The CDR3 is 14 residues long. CDR3 nucleotide sequence: TGTGCCAGCAGTGAAGCTAGGGGGCGGGAGACCCAGTACTTC. Amino acid sequence: CASSEARGRETQYF.

The chain's CDR3 is CASSLAGLGGETQYF. In DNA form, the CDR3 reads TGTGCCAGCAGCTTAGCGGGACTCGGTGGGGAGACCCAGTACTTC. The genes are TRBV7-9 and TRBJ2-5; D is perhaps TRBD2 (6 bases). The germline CDR1 and CDR2 sequences are SEHNR and FQNEAQ (reference sequence). V gave up 0 bases and J gave up 5 bases, with 13 bases separating them. This CDR3 is 15 amino acids long.

The rearrangement links TRBV25-1 to TRBJ1-2; TRBD1 is a possible D gene (5 bases). The germline V gene encodes CDR1 MGHDK and CDR2 SYGVNS. V lost 6 bases and J lost 7, with 15 bases in between. This CDR3 is built from 13 residues. CDR3 sequence: CASSDGGRSGYTF. The CDR3 coding sequence is TGTGCCAGCAGCGACGGGGGACGAAGTGGCTACACCTTC.

This clone was seen a few times. This chain links TRBV7-8 with TRBJ2-2; TRBD2 is a possible D gene (5 bases). Germline V lookup: CDR1 SGHVS, CDR2 FQNEAQ. The CDR3 has 13 amino acids. V gave up 2 bases and J gave up 7 bases, with 8 bases separating them. The CDR3 spells CASSLIGSGELFF. The CDR3 DNA reads as TGTGCCAGCAGCTTAATTGGGAGCGGGGAGCTGTTTTTT. Full variable domain (missing parts from reference TRBV7-8 and TRBJ2-2): GAGVSQSPRYKVAKRGQDVALRCDPISGHVSLFWYQQALGQGPEFLTYFQNEAQLDKSGLPSDRFFAERPEGSVSTLKIQRTQQEDSAVYLCASSLIGSGELFFGEGSRLTVL.

The V and J genes are TRBV7-8 and TRBJ1-5; D gene uncertain. Germline values: CDR1 SGHVS, CDR2 FQNEAQ. CDR3 length equals 15 residues. With 5 bases removed from V and 2 bases from J, the gap between germline ends came to 13 bases. CDR3 sequence reads: CASSASGVGNQPQHF. The CDR3 nucleotides read TGTGCCAGCAGCGCTAGTGGTGTAGGCAATCAGCCCCAGCATTTT.

As to this clone: An end of the junction does not agree with germline; a read error may underlie this. This sequence joins TRBV7-7 and TRBJ1-4; tentatively, D is TRBD1 (6 bases). Germline CDR1 and CDR2: SSHAT and FNYEAQ (reference sequence). The CDR3 covers 15 residues. Written as DNA, the CDR3 is TGTGCTAGCAGCTTGGGCAGGGGCCTTAATGAAAAACTGTTTTTT. Protein: CASSLGRGLNEKLFF.

The chain recombines TRBV27 with TRBJ2-1; 9 bases line up with TRBD1. The germline gives CDR1 MNHEY, CDR2 SMNVEV (reference sequence). This CDR3 contains 17 residues. With 0 bases clipped from V and 7 bases from J, the junction kept 10 bases outside the gene matches. The CDR3 spells CASSLSMGTGRGNEQFF. CDR3 in DNA: TGTGCCAGCAGTTTATCGATGGGGACAGGGAGGGGGAATGAGCAGTTCTTC.

The genes are TRBV19 and TRBJ1-5; D is undetermined. The CDR3 is made up of 15 amino acids. Germline V gene lookup returns CDR1 LNHDA and CDR2 SQIVND (reference sequence). Trimming removed 0 bases from V and 1 base from J, with 7 bases in between. CDR3 loop: CASSIDFRSNQPQHF. As DNA, the CDR3 is TGTGCCAGTAGTATAGACTTCAGGAGCAATCAGCCCCAGCATTTT.

This chain links TRBV5-8 with TRBJ2-1; D is uncertain. V lost 6 bases and J lost 8, with 24 bases in between. The CDR3 sequence is 16 residues long. Germline CDR1 and CDR2: SGHTS and YDEGEE. CDR3 amino acids: CASTLRGADRVDEQFF. CDR3 DNA: TGTGCCAGCACCCTCCGCGGTGCGGATCGAGTCGATGAGCAGTTCTTC.

This clone was recorded once. The rearrangement uses TRBV2 and TRBJ1-2; D is perhaps TRBD1 (6 bases). The CDR3 is made up of 12 amino acids. V gave up 10 bases and J gave up 2 bases, with 11 bases separating them. Germline V CDR1 and CDR2: SNHLY, FYNNEI. In nucleotides, the CDR3 is TGTGCCACAGGACAGCTCAACTATGGCTACACCTTC. This gives the protein CATGQLNYGYTF.

This clone was detected once. V and J are TRBV11-2 and TRBJ1-5; 8 bases are a match to TRBD1. V lost 0 bases and J lost 10; bases outside the gene matches: 2. The CDR3 runs 13 residues. Germline V CDR1 and CDR2: SGHAT, FQNNGV. CDR3 sequence reads: CASSLDPGGPQHF. In nucleotides, the CDR3 is TGTGCCAGCAGCTTAGATCCAGGGGGCCCCCAGCATTTT.

This clone was seen only once. V and J are TRBV7-2 and TRBJ1-4, with D unclear. V lost 5 bases and J 0 bases, leaving 10 bases between the germline ends. CDR3 length: 15 residues. Looked up from germline, CDR1 is SGHTA and CDR2 is FQGNSA. The DNA for the CDR3 is TGTGCCAGCAGCCCCGACACCGCAACTAATGAAAAACTGTTTTTT. This gives the protein CASSPDTATNEKLFF.

The chain links TRBV2 to TRBJ1-2; D remains unclear. The V and J ends lost 0 bases and 1 base respectively, with 6 bases between them. The length of the CDR3 is 14 residues. Germline V lookup: CDR1 SNHLY, CDR2 FYNNEI. CDR3 bases: TGTGCCAGCAGTGAAGCGCGGAGTAACTATGGCTACACCTTC. Translated: CASSEARSNYGYTF. The whole variable domain, remainder taken from reference TRBV2 and TRBJ1-2, is EPEVTQTPSHQVTQMGQEVILRCVPISNHLYFYWYRQILGQKVEFLVSFYNNEISEKSEIFDDQFSVERPDGSNFTLKIRSTKLEDSAMYFCASSEARSNYGYTFGSGTRLTVV.

The gene calls are TRBV4-3 and TRBJ2-7; tentatively, D is TRBD2 (6 bases). Trimming left V 0 bases short and J 6 bases short, with 18 bases between. Germline V gene data show CDR1 as LGHNA and CDR2 as YSLEER. The CDR3 is 16 amino acids. The CDR3 DNA sequence: TGCGCCAGCAGCCAAGACCCATCGACTAGTCAGCGCGAGCAGTACTTC. Translating it yields CASSQDPSTSQREQYF.